This record covers a single T cell receptor beta chain. Clones were read by immunoSEQ multiplex PCR, and TCRdb kept only the in-frame ones, dropping some. The sample consists of around 260,000 clones, around 84% of them appearing once. The sample originates from a study of blood T cell repertoires in COVID-19. V shed 3 bases, J shed 1 base, and the junction held 7 bases outside the gene matches. Germline V lookup: CDR1 MGHRA, CDR2 YSYEKL. This CDR3 contains 16 residues. This chain uses TRBV4-1 with TRBJ1-1; TRBD1 matches at 8 bases. This receptor was identified in a man in his 60s with acute or convalescent COVID-19. Source material: peripheral blood. CDR3 in amino acids: CASSHLSGGSNTEAFF. For the CDR3, the DNA is TGCGCCAGCAGCCACTTATCAGGGGGCTCGAACACTGAAGCTTTCTTT.